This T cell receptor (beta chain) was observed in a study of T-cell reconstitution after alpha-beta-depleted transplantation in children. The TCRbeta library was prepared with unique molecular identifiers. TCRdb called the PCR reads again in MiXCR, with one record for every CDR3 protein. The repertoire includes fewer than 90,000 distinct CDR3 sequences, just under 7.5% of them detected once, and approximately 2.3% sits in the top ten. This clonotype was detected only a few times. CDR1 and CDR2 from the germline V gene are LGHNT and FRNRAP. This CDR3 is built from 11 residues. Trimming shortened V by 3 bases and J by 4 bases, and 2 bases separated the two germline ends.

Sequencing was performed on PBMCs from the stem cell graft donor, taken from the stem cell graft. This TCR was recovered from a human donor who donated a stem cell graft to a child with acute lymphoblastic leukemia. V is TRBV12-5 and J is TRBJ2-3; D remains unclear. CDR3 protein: CASGLADTQYF. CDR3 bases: TGTGCTAGTGGTTTAGCAGATACGCAGTATTTT. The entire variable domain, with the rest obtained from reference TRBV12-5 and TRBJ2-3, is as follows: DARVTQTPRHKVTEMGQEVTMRCQPILGHNTVFWYRQTMMQGLELLAYFRNRAPLDDSGMPKDRFSAEMPDATLATLKIQPSEPRDSAVYFCASGLADTQYFGPGTRLTVL.